This T cell receptor (beta chain) was found in a study of blood T cell repertoires in COVID-19. The CDR3 is 13 residues long. V lost 0 bases and J lost 2, with 5 bases in between. Germline V lookup: CDR1 LGHNA, CDR2 YSLEER. Using immunoSEQ multiplex PCR, the repertoire was profiled, and TCRdb retains in-frame clones only, with some absent. The sample lists 35,000 to 45,000 clones, 85% occurring once. Sequencing was performed on peripheral blood. This TCR came from a man in his fifties with active COVID-19. This chain connects TRBV4-3 to TRBJ2-7, with D hard to call. The CDR3 loop reads CASSQERAYEQYF. CDR3 DNA sequence: TGCGCCAGCAGCCAAGAAAGAGCCTACGAGCAGTACTTC.